This T cell receptor (beta chain) came from a study of T cells in Graves' hyperthyroidism and ophthalmopathy. Amplification of TCR beta CDR3 regions was performed using RNA transcripts as template. Researchers ran a first-round RT-PCR on the TCR CDR3 using the HTBI primer set. TCRdb redid the calling of the multiplex PCR reads with MiXCR, one entry per CDR3 protein. In the table there are over 250,000 distinct CDR3 sequences, 20% to 25% of which are singletons. Unmatched junction bases numbered 5, after V lost 5 bases and J lost 3 bases. The CDR3 is 15 residues long. CDR1 and CDR2 from the germline V gene are MDHEN and SYDVKM.

The chain links TRBV28 to TRBJ2-3; 10 nucleotides agree with TRBD2. Material: blood. The origin of this receptor is a man aged 25 to 40 with Graves' ophthalmopathy. The CDR3 loop is CASSALTSGTDTQYF. The CDR3 coding sequence is TGTGCCAGCAGTGCCTTGACTAGCGGGACAGATACGCAGTATTTT.